Shown below are 7 T cell receptor beta chains from a single sample sequenced in a study of T cells in Graves' hyperthyroidism and ophthalmopathy. There were TCR beta CDR3 regions amplified from RNA transcripts. First-round RT-PCR targeting the TCR CDR3 was performed with the HTBI primer set. TCRdb fed the multiplex PCR reads into MiXCR, producing one record per CDR3 protein. The profile covers 450,000 to 650,000 distinct CDR3 sequences, with 13% to 15% appearing a single time and roughly 6.9% taken by the ten largest. Sequences were obtained from blood. The receptors were sampled from a woman between 18 and 30 years old with Graves' ophthalmopathy.

J is TRBJ2-3 and V is TRBV20-1; TRBD2 matches at 13 bases. Germline loops: CDR1 DFQATT, CDR2 SNEGSKA (reference sequence). V trimming: 3 bases; J trimming: 5 bases; junction bases outside the gene matches: 8. CDR3 length: 16 residues. Here the CDR3 DNA reads TGCAGTGCTAGCAGAGGACTAGCGGGAGATGAAGATACGCAGTATTTT. This codes for CSASRGLAGDEDTQYF.

The chain links TRBV5-1 to TRBJ1-6; TRBD1 agrees at 7 bases. This CDR3 region has 16 residues. CDR1 and CDR2 from the germline V gene are SGHRS and YFSETQ. The trim removed 0 bases at V and 10 bases at J, leaving 10 bases unmatched. CDR3 sequence reads: CASSLVLGQAVSPLHF. The DNA for the CDR3 is TGCGCCAGCAGCTTGGTCCTTGGACAGGCTGTCTCACCCCTCCACTTT.

There are a few counts of this clonotype. The chain recombines TRBV4-1 with TRBJ1-1; possibly TRBD1 for D (6 bases). The CDR3 totals 16 residues. V was clipped by 4 bases and J by 0 bases, with 15 bases between them. Germline assignment: CDR1 MGHRA and CDR2 YSYEKL. CDR3 in DNA: TGCGCCAGCAGCCGTACAGGGATTCTTATGAACACTGAAGCTTTCTTT. It encodes CASSRTGILMNTEAFF.

This clonotype has ten or more counts. The genes are TRBV20-1 and TRBJ2-7; the match to TRBD2 covers 8 bases. The CDR3 extends over 15 amino acids. Germline V lookup: CDR1 DFQATT, CDR2 SNEGSKA (reference sequence). The trim removed 8 bases at V and 6 bases at J, leaving 18 bases unmatched. This chain's CDR3 is CSPTPPDGRVPEQYF. CDR3 bases: TGCAGTCCCACCCCCCCAGACGGGAGGGTCCCCGAGCAGTACTTC.

This clonotype has at least ten counts. The CDR3 DNA follows: TGTGCCAGCAGCCCGTCACTGGGGGGGGGGACTGAAGCTTTCTTT. Its translation is CASSPSLGGGTEAFF. This chain joins TRBV3-1 and TRBJ1-1; the D gene is possibly TRBD1 (5 bases). CDR3 length equals 15 residues. CDR1 is LGHDT, CDR2 YNNKEL, per germline (reference sequence). V shed 4 bases and J shed 5 bases, with 17 bases lying between them.

The table lists this clonotype with many counts. This sequence joins TRBV27 and TRBJ2-1; 9 bases line up with TRBD1. J gave up 2 bases and V 8 bases, and 10 bases lay outside the gene matches. In germline, CDR1 is MNHEY, CDR2 SMNVEV (reference sequence). This CDR3 spans 16 amino acids. The CDR3 region is CASGKQGAGPYNEQFF. The CDR3 DNA is TGTGCCAGCGGCAAACAGGGGGCCGGACCCTACAATGAGCAGTTCTTC.

This clonotype was seen repeatedly, ten times or more. The rearrangement uses TRBV2 and TRBJ1-1, with TRBD1 identical over 7 bases. V was clipped by 10 bases and J by 3 bases; unmatched bases: 5. The CDR3 has 12 residues. Germline CDR1 and CDR2: SNHLY and FYNNEI. This chain's CDR3 is CAIRQGDTEAFF. As DNA, the CDR3 is TGTGCCATTCGTCAGGGGGACACTGAAGCTTTCTTT.